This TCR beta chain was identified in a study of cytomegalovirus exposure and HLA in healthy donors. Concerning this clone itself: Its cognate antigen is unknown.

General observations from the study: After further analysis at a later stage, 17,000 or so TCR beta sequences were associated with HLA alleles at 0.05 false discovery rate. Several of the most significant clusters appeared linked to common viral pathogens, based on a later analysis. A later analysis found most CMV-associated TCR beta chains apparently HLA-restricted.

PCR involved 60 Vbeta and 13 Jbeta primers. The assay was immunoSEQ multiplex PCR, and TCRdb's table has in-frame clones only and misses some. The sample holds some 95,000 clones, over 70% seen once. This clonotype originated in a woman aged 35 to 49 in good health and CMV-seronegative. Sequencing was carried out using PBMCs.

CDR3 sequence: CASSLSRRARGEMVSGELFF. In nucleotides, the CDR3 is TGTGCCAGCAGCTTGTCCCGTCGGGCGCGGGGAGAGATGGTATCCGGGGAGCTGTTTTTT. This chain links TRBV5-4 with TRBJ2-2; TRBD2 might be the D (6 bases). The V end was cut by 1 base, the J end by 6 bases, with 28 bases between. Germline assignment: CDR1 SGHNT and CDR2 YYREEE (reference sequence). This CDR3 spans 20 amino acids.